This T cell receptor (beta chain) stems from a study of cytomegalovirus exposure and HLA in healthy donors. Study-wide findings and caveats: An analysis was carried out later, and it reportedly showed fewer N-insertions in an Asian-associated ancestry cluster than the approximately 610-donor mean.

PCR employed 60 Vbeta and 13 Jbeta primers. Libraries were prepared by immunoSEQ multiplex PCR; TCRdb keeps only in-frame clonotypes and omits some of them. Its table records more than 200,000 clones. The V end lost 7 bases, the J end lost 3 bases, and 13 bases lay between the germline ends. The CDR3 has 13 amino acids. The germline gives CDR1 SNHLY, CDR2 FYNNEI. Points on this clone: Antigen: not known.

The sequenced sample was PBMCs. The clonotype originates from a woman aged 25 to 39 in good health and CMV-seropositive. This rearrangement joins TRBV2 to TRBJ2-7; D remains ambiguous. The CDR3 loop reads CASKFDFNYEQYF. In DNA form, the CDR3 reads TGTGCCAGCAAGTTTGACTTCAACTACGAGCAGTACTTC.